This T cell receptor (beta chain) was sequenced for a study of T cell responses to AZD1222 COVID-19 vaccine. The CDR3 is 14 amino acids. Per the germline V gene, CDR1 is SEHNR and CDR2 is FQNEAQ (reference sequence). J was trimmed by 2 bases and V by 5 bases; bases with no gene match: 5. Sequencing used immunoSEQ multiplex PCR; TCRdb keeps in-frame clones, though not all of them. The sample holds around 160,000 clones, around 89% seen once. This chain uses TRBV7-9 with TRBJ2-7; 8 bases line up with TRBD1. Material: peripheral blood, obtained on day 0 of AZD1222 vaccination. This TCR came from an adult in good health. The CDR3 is CASSRGQGAYEQYF. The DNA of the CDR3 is TGTGCCAGCAGCCGAGGACAGGGCGCCTACGAGCAGTACTTC.